The clone carrying this T cell receptor beta chain was picked up many times. Its antigen is unknown. This sample stems from a study of response to subunit inactivated influenza vaccine. Findings and limits, study-wide: The authors offered the suggestion that each seasonal influenza vaccination recruits few new T cells.

Each CDR3 protein gets one entry after TCRdb re-called the RT-PCR reads with MiXCR. The repertoire includes 200,000 to 300,000 distinct CDR3 sequences, approximately 12% of them detected once, and under 10% sits in the top ten. The sequencing used non-naive T cells sorted from PBMCs, collected roughly 15 days before vaccination. The TCR comes from a man in his fifties or sixties who received an inactivated influenza vaccine.

The CDR3 sequence: CASSPRTSYEQYF. DNA of the CDR3: TGTGCCAGCAGCCCCAGAACCTCCTACGAGCAGTACTTC. The rearrangement uses TRBV12-3 or TRBV12-4 and TRBJ2-7; D is ambiguous. Deletions cut 6 bases from V and 0 bases from J, with 9 bases between. The CDR3 has 13 residues.